Below, 30 T cell receptor beta chains from the same sample are listed, as sequenced in a study of beta chain features in type 1 diabetes. General study findings and limits: Shortening that was moderate but significant affected the TCRB CDR3s of Type 1 diabetes patients in all four CD4+ subsets.

No antigen is known for these receptors. Reverse transcription of all isolated RNA meant that expressed TCRB transcripts were sequenced. Method: immunoSEQ multiplex PCR; TCRdb's copy keeps in-frame clones and lacks some. The data hold a few hundred thousand clones, with approximately 15% observed a single time. Material: naive CD4+ T cells from blood. These receptor sequences come from a man aged 25 to 40 with type 1 diabetes.

This clone was counted a few times. The J gene is TRBJ2-1, the V gene TRBV6-5; TRBD2 might be the D (5 bases). Germline values: CDR1 MNHEY, CDR2 SVGAGI. The CDR3 contains 15 residues. V lost 10 bases and J lost 7, with 23 bases in between. The CDR3 spells CATTLGTAAQNEQFF. The CDR3 coding sequence is TGTGCCACCACCCTAGGCACAGCGGCGCAGAATGAGCAGTTCTTC.

V gene TRBV7-9 combines with J gene TRBJ1-2; D is possibly TRBD1 (5 bases). The CDR3 totals 14 residues. CDR1 is SEHNR and CDR2 is FQNEAQ in the germline V gene (reference sequence). Trimming pared 5 bases from V and 5 bases from J, leaving 15 bases between. The CDR3 loop reads CASSPSKTAYGYTF. In DNA form, the CDR3 reads TGTGCCAGCAGCCCGTCTAAGACAGCATATGGCTACACCTTC.

The chain uses TRBV9 and TRBJ1-1, with D perhaps matching TRBD1 (5 bases). Germline CDR1 SGDLS, CDR2 YYNGEE. The V end lost 2 bases, the J end lost 1 base, and 12 bases lay between the germline ends. The CDR3 has 15 residues. In DNA, the CDR3 is TGTGCCAGCAGCGTTTCTGCCCAGGGGAACACTGAAGCTTTCTTT. It yields the protein CASSVSAQGNTEAFF. Variable domain in full (rest from reference TRBV9 and TRBJ1-1): DSGVTQTPKHLITATGQRVTLRCSPRSGDLSVYWYQQSLDQGLQFLIQYYNGEERAKGNILERFSAQQFPDLHSELNLSSLELGDSALYFCASSVSAQGNTEAFFGQGTRLTVV.

This clone was seen more than once but under ten times. The rearrangement joins TRBV13 to TRBJ1-1; unclear D gene. The V end was cut by 1 base, the J end by 5 bases, with 11 bases between. The CDR3 extends over 14 amino acids. Germline loops: CDR1 PRHDT, CDR2 FYEKMQ (reference sequence). The CDR3 here is CASSLEAGGTEAFF. The CDR3 region has the DNA TGTGCCAGCAGCTTAGAGGCAGGTGGGACTGAAGCTTTCTTT.

This clone was observed a few times. The chain employs TRBV6-5 and TRBJ2-7; TRBD1 matches 9 bases. The CDR3 has 16 amino acids. CDR1 and CDR2 from the germline V gene are MNHEY and SVGAGI. V lost 4 bases to trimming and J lost 5 bases; unmatched junction nucleotides: 12. CDR3 residues: CASSSGDRETGHEQYF. The CDR3 nucleotides read TGTGCCAGCAGTTCGGGGGACAGGGAAACGGGCCACGAGCAGTACTTC.

The CDR3 protein is CASSAPTWDSLNTEAFF. In DNA, the CDR3 is TGTGCCAGCAGTGCCCCCACCTGGGACAGCTTGAACACTGAAGCTTTCTTT. This chain connects TRBV6-1 to TRBJ1-1, with 7 bases fitting TRBD1. This CDR3 is 17 amino acids long. V shed 4 bases and J 0 bases; nucleotides not matched to a gene: 11. Per germline, CDR1 MNHNS and CDR2 SASEGT.

This chain links TRBV7-9 with TRBJ2-6, with 15 bases aligning to TRBD2. V gave up 5 bases and J gave up 3 bases; unmatched junction bases: 8. CDR1 and CDR2 (germline): SEHNR, FQNEAQ (reference sequence). CDR3 length: 19 residues. This chain's CDR3 is CASSLPGLAGGRGANVLTF. CDR3 nucleotides: TGTGCCAGCAGCCTTCCGGGACTAGCGGGAGGTCGTGGGGCCAACGTCCTGACTTTC. The full variable domain, rest sourced from reference TRBV7-9 and TRBJ2-6, is DTGVSQNPRHKITKRGQNVTFRCDPISEHNRLYWYRQTLGQGPEFLTYFQNEAQLEKSRLLSDRFSAERPKGSFSTLEIQRTEQGDSAMYLCASSLPGLAGGRGANVLTFGAGSRLTVL.

This clone was detected a few times. The chain links TRBV4-1 to TRBJ2-2; 9 bases map to TRBD1. The length of the CDR3 is 14 residues. Germline V gene lookup returns CDR1 MGHRA and CDR2 YSYEKL. J lost 6 bases, V lost 7 bases, and 6 bases had no gene match. The CDR3 protein is CASTGTGRSGELFF. The DNA of the CDR3 is TGCGCCAGCACCGGGACAGGGAGGTCCGGGGAGCTGTTTTTT.

With respect to this clone: Other DNA variants within this sample encode the same CDR3. V and J are TRBV5-1 and TRBJ2-5, with TRBD2 as a possible D gene (6 bases). This CDR3 region has 13 residues. Trimming cost V 0 bases and J 5 bases, with 8 bases left between them. Germline V gene data show CDR1 as SGHRS and CDR2 as YFSETQ. CDR3 amino acids: CASSLGGGETQYF. The DNA of the CDR3 is TGCGCCAGCAGCTTGGGAGGAGGGGAGACCCAGTACTTC. Using reference TRBV5-1 and TRBJ2-5 for the parts outside the CDR3, the full variable domain is KAGVTQTPRYLIKTRGQQVTLSCSPISGHRSVSWYQQTPGQGLQFLFEYFSETQRNKGNFPGRFSGRQFSNSRSEMNVSTLELGDSALYLCASSLGGGETQYFGPGTRLLVL.

The chain uses TRBV30 and TRBJ1-1; 10 bases agree with TRBD1. The germline V gene has CDR1 GTSNPN and CDR2 SVGIG (reference sequence). The CDR3 is 16 residues long. J was trimmed by 5 bases and V by 3 bases; bases with no gene match: 12. The CDR3 nucleotides read TGTGCCTGGAGAGCCCGGGACAGGGGAAGACGAACTGAAGCTTTCTTT. Encoded protein: CAWRARDRGRRTEAFF.

This chain uses TRBV19 with TRBJ2-2, with a possible D match to TRBD2 (6 bases). Germline-derived CDR1 and CDR2 are LNHDA and SQIVND (reference sequence). The CDR3 contains 14 residues. V lost 6 bases, J lost 7 bases, and 15 bases lay in between. CDR3 DNA sequence: TGTGCCAGTAGCGCTTCTCGGGGAGGCGGGGAGCTGTTTTTT. Translated: CASSASRGGGELFF.

The sample holds a few counts of this clone. This chain connects TRBV6-1 to TRBJ1-2; tentatively, D is TRBD1 (5 bases). The CDR3 is 11 residues long. Trimming left V 1 base short and J 8 bases short, with 5 bases between. Germline values: CDR1 MNHNS, CDR2 SASEGT. CDR3 sequence (DNA): TGTGCCAGCAGTGAAGACAGGGGCTACACCTTC. This encodes CASSEDRGYTF.

With regard to this clone: Other DNA sequences in this specimen translate into the identical CDR3. The chain combines TRBV7-2 with TRBJ2-7, with TRBD1 matching 7 bases. After removal of 4 bases from V and 0 bases from J, the junction contained 3 bases not matched to a gene. Per the germline V gene, CDR1 is SGHTA and CDR2 is FQGNSA. The CDR3 has 14 amino acids. The CDR3 DNA reads as TGTGCCAGCAGCTCCCGGGACAGCTCCTACGAGCAGTACTTC. It specifies CASSSRDSSYEQYF.

V and J are TRBV5-1 and TRBJ2-1; 13 nucleotides align to TRBD2. The CDR3 spans 13 residues. CDR1 and CDR2 from the germline V gene are SGHRS and YFSETQ. The junction had 7 bases not matched to a gene; V was cut back by 5 bases and J by 14 bases. CDR3 sequence reads: CASRAGTSGEKFF. DNA of the CDR3: TGCGCCAGCAGAGCCGGGACTAGCGGGGAAAAGTTCTTC.

CDR3 DNA: TGTGCCAGCAGTACAGGGGATTATCAGCCCCAGCATTTT. The encoded protein is CASSTGDYQPQHF. The V call is TRBV2, the J call TRBJ1-5, with 7 bases aligning to TRBD1. Germline-derived CDR1 and CDR2 are SNHLY and FYNNEI. This CDR3 has 13 amino acids. J was trimmed by 5 bases and V by 5 bases; bases with no gene match: 3.

The J gene is TRBJ1-2, the V gene TRBV9; D unclear. V dropped 3 bases and J dropped 7 bases, with 13 bases sitting between them. Germline lookup yields CDR1 SGDLS and CDR2 YYNGEE. This CDR3 is built from 13 residues. CDR3 residues: CASSEVSRGGYTF. The CDR3 coding sequence is TGTGCCAGCAGCGAAGTGAGCCGTGGTGGCTACACCTTC.

The sample holds a few counts of this clone. The V gene is TRBV5-1, the J gene TRBJ2-1; D remains unclear. The CDR3 covers 13 residues. Deletions cut 4 bases from V and 5 bases from J, with 10 bases between. Germline CDR1 is SGHRS and CDR2 is YFSETQ. CDR3 amino acids: CASSLAPDNEQFF. In nucleotides, the CDR3 is TGCGCCAGCAGCCTGGCACCAGACAATGAGCAGTTCTTC. Full variable domain (remainder filled in from reference TRBV5-1 and TRBJ2-1): KAGVTQTPRYLIKTRGQQVTLSCSPISGHRSVSWYQQTPGQGLQFLFEYFSETQRNKGNFPGRFSGRQFSNSRSEMNVSTLELGDSALYLCASSLAPDNEQFFGPGTRLTVL.

This clone appeared a few times. The chain carries TRBV7-9 and TRBJ2-3, with 9 bases aligning to TRBD2. CDR1 is SEHNR and CDR2 is FQNEAQ in the germline V gene (reference sequence). With V trimmed by 2 bases and J by 4 bases, 10 bases remained unmatched. CDR3 length: 17 residues. The chain's CDR3 is CASSLRTGTSLADTQYF. The CDR3 coding sequence is TGTGCCAGCAGCTTAAGAACCGGGACTAGCCTCGCAGATACGCAGTATTTT.

This chain uses TRBV4-2 with TRBJ2-2; D may be TRBD2 (6 bases). The CDR3 is 16 residues long. V shed 4 bases and J shed 3 bases, with 15 bases lying between them. The germline CDR1 and CDR2 sequences are LGHNA and YNFKEQ. The CDR3 loop is CASSPRTKRDTGELFF. The CDR3 DNA sequence: TGTGCCAGCAGCCCACGAACTAAGCGGGACACCGGGGAGCTGTTTTTT.

This clone was picked up a small number of times. The CDR3 spells CASKGTGIPYNEQFF. The CDR3 DNA reads as TGTGCCAGTAAGGGGACAGGGATCCCCTACAATGAGCAGTTCTTC. The gene calls are TRBV19 and TRBJ2-1; the match to TRBD1 covers 9 bases. The ends lost 7 bases at V and 2 bases at J; junction bases unmatched: 6. The CDR3 sequence is 15 residues long. From germline, CDR1 is LNHDA and CDR2 SQIVND (reference sequence).

In its sample, this clone was seen once. This rearrangement joins TRBV10-3 to TRBJ2-7; TRBD1 aligns across 7 bases. V was pared by 2 bases and J by 6 bases, with 7 bases of the junction left unmatched. Germline-derived CDR1 and CDR2 are ENHRY and SYGVKD. This CDR3 is built from 14 residues. This CDR3 is CAISEGRGYSEQYF. DNA for the CDR3: TGTGCCATCAGTGAGGGCAGGGGGTATAGCGAGCAGTACTTC.

The chain carries TRBV4-1 and TRBJ2-3; unclear D gene. Germline lookup yields CDR1 MGHRA and CDR2 YSYEKL. The CDR3 contains 14 residues. V was cut by 1 base and J by 9 bases, with 14 bases left in between. CDR3 sequence reads: CASSQVLGSDTQYF. CDR3 coding DNA: TGCGCCAGCAGCCAAGTCCTAGGAAGCGACACGCAGTATTTT.

This clone was picked up a small number of times. This rearrangement joins TRBV30 to TRBJ1-4; D call uncertain. Trimming pared 7 bases from V and 5 bases from J, leaving 14 bases between. This CDR3 contains 13 residues. Germline V gene data show CDR1 as GTSNPN and CDR2 as SVGIG (reference sequence). The CDR3 nucleotides read TGTGCCTCTGCGGGCCCGAAGAATGAAAAACTGTTTTTT. It specifies CASAGPKNEKLFF.

This chain joins TRBV6-1 and TRBJ2-7, with 9 bases matching TRBD1. Per the germline V gene, CDR1 is MNHNS and CDR2 is SASEGT. The CDR3 consists of 15 residues. Trimming removed 0 bases from V and 6 bases from J; junction bases left unmatched: 6. CDR3 sequence (DNA): TGTGCCAGCAGTGAAGCGCGGACAGGGGCGGCCGAGCAGTACTTC. Translated: CASSEARTGAAEQYF.

The V and J genes are TRBV6-5 and TRBJ2-7; the D gene is possibly TRBD1 (5 bases). V gave up 5 bases and J gave up 2 bases, with 10 bases separating them. In germline, CDR1 is MNHEY, CDR2 SVGAGI. The CDR3 is 13 amino acids. DNA of the CDR3: TGTGCCAGCAGTAAGACAGCAGCCTACGAGCAGTACTTC. This gives the protein CASSKTAAYEQYF.

V is TRBV5-6 and J is TRBJ2-7, with TRBD2 matching over 8 bases. The J segment lost 2 bases and the V segment lost 5 bases, leaving 6 bases of the junction unmatched. Germline lookup yields CDR1 SGHDT and CDR2 YYEEEE. The CDR3 consists of 14 residues. CDR3 sequence: CASSSGGAAYEQYF. The CDR3 bases are TGTGCCAGCAGTTCCGGGGGGGCGGCCTACGAGCAGTACTTC.

This sequence joins TRBV10-2 and TRBJ2-1; weak D call: TRBD1 (5 bases). V was trimmed by 5 bases and J by 9 bases, leaving 8 bases between them. The CDR3 covers 11 residues. CDR1 WSHSY and CDR2 SAAADI come from the germline V gene. DNA for the CDR3: TGCGCCAGCAGTCGACAGACTGAGCAGTTCTTC. Its protein is CASSRQTEQFF.

The rearrangement links TRBV18 to TRBJ2-7, with D tentatively TRBD2 (6 bases). The CDR3 covers 16 residues. Trimming pared 0 bases from V and 1 base from J, leaving 13 bases between. Germline CDR1 is KGHSH and CDR2 is LQKENI. The CDR3: CASSPPGGLVSYEQYF. The CDR3 nucleotides read TGTGCCAGCTCACCACCCGGAGGGCTGGTATCCTACGAGCAGTACTTC.

The CDR3 DNA reads TGTGCCAGCCTTAGGGACAGGATCTCCTACGAGCAGTACTTC. It specifies CASLRDRISYEQYF. V and J are TRBV2 and TRBJ2-7, with 8 bases identical to TRBD1. From germline, CDR1 is SNHLY and CDR2 FYNNEI. The ends lost 8 bases at V and 0 bases at J; junction bases unmatched: 6. This CDR3 contains 14 residues.

V is TRBV29-1 and J is TRBJ1-1; no clear D gene. CDR1 is SQVTM, CDR2 ANQGSEA, per germline. The CDR3 consists of 12 residues. The V end was cut by 3 bases, the J end by 1 base, with 6 bases between. The CDR3 DNA follows: TGCAGCGTTGACGAGAGGAACACTGAAGCTTTCTTT. Translating gives CSVDERNTEAFF.